The 22 T cell receptor beta chains below come from one sample, sequenced in a study of CD8+ T cells in alopecia areata listed by TCRdb under 2018. The method was the immunoSEQ multiplex PCR assay. For TCR sequencing, RNA was extracted from every sample and reverse transcribed into cDNA to serve as template. Imported from immuneACCESS, the table was reduced by TCRdb to in-frame sequences with V and J called. These copies leave out some clones; in studies compared against another copy, an unresolved V gene accounts for under half, and the cause of the remainder is not known. The sample data list some 170,000 clones, and roughly 50% of these were observed just once. The ten largest make up 10% to 12% of the sample. The sample's time point label, decoded: around 26 weeks on oral tofacitinib. The treatment or condition label, as the study defines it: oral pan-JAK inhibitor, 5-10 mg twice daily. This sample comprised CD8+ T cells sorted from blood, obtained at week 24, from a patient treated with tofacitinib. The receptors stem from a human donor with alopecia areata.

This clone was picked up a small number of times. The rearrangement links TRBV13 to TRBJ2-1; 12 bases line up with TRBD2. Looked up from germline, CDR1 is PRHDT and CDR2 is FYEKMQ (reference sequence). The CDR3 is 16 amino acids. V lost 4 bases to trimming and J lost 5 bases; unmatched junction nucleotides: 6. The CDR3 nucleotides read TGTGCCAGCAGCTCCCTACTAGCGGGGGGCCACAATGAGCAGTTCTTC. Amino acids: CASSSLLAGGHNEQFF.

The V gene is TRBV4-3, the J gene TRBJ2-7, with D maybe TRBD1 (6 bases). V lost 3 bases and J lost 6, with 18 bases in between. From germline, CDR1 is LGHNA and CDR2 YSLEER. The CDR3 runs 15 residues. This CDR3 reads CASSQKWGQDREQYF. Written as DNA, the CDR3 is TGCGCCAGCAGCCAGAAGTGGGGGCAGGATCGCGAGCAGTACTTC.

This rearrangement joins TRBV23-1 to TRBJ1-1; no clear D. TRBV23-1 qualifies as an ORF whose function is uncertain. The CDR3 is 11 residues long. V lost 3 bases, J lost 7 bases, and 6 bases lay in between. This CDR3 is CASSHPDEAFF. DNA for the CDR3: TGCGCCAGCAGTCACCCCGATGAAGCTTTCTTT.

In this sample, this clone turned up a few times. The chain uses TRBV2 and TRBJ2-7; possibly TRBD2 for D (5 bases). The germline CDR1 and CDR2 sequences are SNHLY and FYNNEI. V lost 0 bases to trimming and J lost 7 bases, with 13 bases between them. The CDR3 extends over 14 amino acids. CDR3: CASSEAAATGEQYF. In nucleotides, the CDR3 is TGTGCCAGCAGTGAAGCTGCAGCCACGGGGGAGCAGTACTTC.

This clone was counted only a few times. This chain joins TRBV29-1 and TRBJ2-7, with D possibly matching TRBD2 (5 bases). This CDR3 has 15 residues. The germline gives CDR1 SQVTM, CDR2 ANQGSEA. Between the trimmed V and J ends, which lost 3 bases and 3 bases, there was a span of 18 bases. The CDR3 spells CSVDWRGQSGYEQYF. In DNA, the CDR3 is TGCAGCGTTGATTGGAGAGGGCAGTCGGGCTACGAGCAGTACTTC.

This chain joins TRBV19 and TRBJ1-5; a possible D gene is TRBD1 (5 bases). V shed 2 bases and J shed 2 bases, with 16 bases lying between them. This CDR3 is 17 amino acids long. CDR1 is LNHDA, CDR2 SQIVND, per germline (reference sequence). The chain's CDR3 is CASSIYWGESGNQPQHF. The CDR3 DNA is TGTGCCAGTAGTATATATTGGGGGGAGAGTGGCAATCAGCCCCAGCATTTT.

The V call is TRBV11-2, the J call TRBJ2-7; no definite D call. Trimming cost V 3 bases and J 5 bases, with 2 bases left between them. In germline, CDR1 is SGHAT, CDR2 FQNNGV. CDR3 length: 10 residues. The CDR3 loop reads CASSFDEQYF. CDR3 DNA sequence: TGTGCCAGCAGCTTCGACGAGCAGTACTTC. Together with reference TRBV11-2 and TRBJ2-7, the CDR3 gives the full variable domain: EAGVAQSPRYKIIEKRQSVAFWCNPISGHATLYWYQQILGQGPKLLIQFQNNGVVDDSQLPKDRFSAERLKGVDSTLKIQPAKLEDSAVYLCASSFDEQYFGPGTRLTVT.

The chain has TRBV6-6 and TRBJ1-1; D possibly corresponds to TRBD1 (6 bases). The germline gives CDR1 MNHNY, CDR2 SVGAGI (reference sequence). The CDR3 spans 12 residues. V was clipped by 2 bases and J by 9 bases, with 10 bases between them. The CDR3 DNA reads as TGTGCCAGCAGTTACGATACAGGGCAAGCTTTCTTT. Encoded protein: CASSYDTGQAFF.

This clone was recorded a few times. This chain uses TRBV25-1 with TRBJ2-7; D not certain. This CDR3 region has 12 residues. V was shortened by 4 bases and J by 3 bases, with 7 bases between the two germline ends. Germline V gene data show CDR1 as MGHDK and CDR2 as SYGVNS. The CDR3 loop is CASSASNYEQYF. The CDR3 DNA sequence: TGTGCCAGCAGTGCCTCGAACTACGAGCAGTACTTC.

The V gene is TRBV7-9, the J gene TRBJ1-1; possibly TRBD1 for D (5 bases). CDR3 length equals 12 residues. Per the germline V gene, CDR1 is SEHNR and CDR2 is FQNEAQ (reference sequence). The CDR3 bases are TGTGCGTGTCCCGGGGGAAACACTGAAGCTTTCTTT. Translated: CACPGGNTEAFF.

The rearrangement joins TRBV4-1 to TRBJ1-1; no firm D call. This CDR3 is built from 13 residues. V was cut by 1 base and J by 4 bases, with 7 bases left in between. Germline-derived CDR1 and CDR2 are MGHRA and YSYEKL. DNA of the CDR3: TGCGCCAGCAGCCAAGGTTTGGGCACTGAAGCTTTCTTT. This encodes CASSQGLGTEAFF.

This chain uses TRBV27 with TRBJ1-1; 11 nucleotides match TRBD1. The length of the CDR3 is 15 residues. The germline V gene encodes CDR1 MNHEY and CDR2 SMNVEV (reference sequence). The J segment lost 5 bases and the V segment lost 7 bases, leaving 9 bases of the junction unmatched. CDR3 nucleotide sequence: TGTGCCAGCACTTGGACAGGGGGCGGTATGACTGAAGCTTTCTTT. Amino acid sequence: CASTWTGGGMTEAFF.

V gene TRBV19 combines with J gene TRBJ1-1; D gene ambiguous. The CDR3 runs to 14 residues. V dropped 5 bases and J dropped 5 bases, with 15 bases sitting between them. CDR1 and CDR2 from the germline V gene are LNHDA and SQIVND (reference sequence). For the CDR3, the DNA is TGTGCCAGTAGTCCACCGGGCGCGGGAACTGAAGCTTTCTTT. Translating gives CASSPPGAGTEAFF.

This clone was seen more than once but under ten times. The chain uses TRBV19 and TRBJ2-3; no clear D. Trimming shortened V by 4 bases and J by 2 bases, and 7 bases separated the two germline ends. This CDR3 has 13 residues. Germline V lookup: CDR1 LNHDA, CDR2 SQIVND (reference sequence). CDR3 protein: CASSTVSTDTQYF. The DNA for the CDR3 is TGTGCCAGTAGTACGGTGTCCACAGATACGCAGTATTTT.

The chain carries TRBV30 and TRBJ1-2, with 8 positions matching TRBD1. CDR3 length equals 13 residues. CDR1 GTSNPN and CDR2 SVGIG come from the germline V gene (reference sequence). The V segment lost 3 bases and the J segment 6 bases; nucleotides outside the gene matches: 6. The CDR3 loop reads CAWSAGGADGYTF. As DNA, the CDR3 is TGTGCCTGGAGCGCAGGGGGCGCGGATGGCTACACCTTC.

This clone was picked up a small number of times. The gene calls are TRBV2 and TRBJ2-3; 9 nucleotides agree with TRBD2. The germline V gene encodes CDR1 SNHLY and CDR2 FYNNEI. The CDR3 extends over 14 amino acids. V lost 5 bases, J lost 0 bases, and 0 bases stayed unmatched. The CDR3 DNA sequence: TGTGCCAGCAGTAGCGGGGGGAGCACAGATACGCAGTATTTT. It codes for CASSSGGSTDTQYF.

This clone appeared a single time. The chain combines TRBV6-5 with TRBJ1-2; the D is unclear. Trimming left V 3 bases short and J 7 bases short, with 18 bases between. Germline V gives CDR1 MNHEY, CDR2 SVGAGI. CDR3 size: 15 residues. DNA of the CDR3: TGTGCCAGCAGTTATAAGGAAAGAGCCGTCGGTGGCTACACCTTC. Translated: CASSYKERAVGGYTF.

This clone was counted a single time. CDR3 protein: CASSLRDNVNEQYF. The DNA for the CDR3 is TGCGCCAGCAGCCTTCGGGACAATGTTAACGAGCAGTACTTC. This sequence joins TRBV5-1 and TRBJ2-7; TRBD1 is a possible D gene (6 bases). The V end lost 4 bases, the J end lost 5 bases, and 16 bases lay between the germline ends. The CDR3 consists of 14 residues. CDR1 SGHRS and CDR2 YFSETQ come from the germline V gene.

V gene TRBV30 combines with J gene TRBJ2-7; 9 bases align to TRBD1. CDR1 is GTSNPN and CDR2 is SVGIG in the germline V gene (reference sequence). The CDR3 length is 13 residues. J gave up 5 bases and V 1 base, and 3 bases lay outside the gene matches. Here the CDR3 reads CAWSEGQGHEQYF. CDR3 sequence (DNA): TGTGCCTGGAGTGAGGGACAGGGCCACGAGCAGTACTTC.

This chain connects TRBV5-6 to TRBJ2-4; TRBD1 aligns across 7 bases. The CDR3 spans 13 residues. The ends lost 0 bases at V and 7 bases at J; junction bases unmatched: 1. Germline CDR1 is SGHDT and CDR2 is YYEEEE. In DNA form, the CDR3 reads TGTGCCAGCAGCTTGGGAGGGGGCAACATTCAGTACTTC. It translates to CASSLGGGNIQYF.

The chain has TRBV21-1 and TRBJ1-1; the table's D call of TRBD1 was not tested on the DNA. TRBV21-1 is a recognized pseudogene. CDR3 size: 18 residues. CDR3 protein: CASSLSATGGRMAAEAFF. Here the CDR3 DNA reads TGTGCCAGCAGCCTTTCCGCCACAGGGGGCAGGATGGCCGCTGAAGCTTTCTTT.

The table lists this clone with a count of one. The chain combines TRBV25-1 with TRBJ1-2; 9 bases fit TRBD1. V dropped 8 bases and J dropped 6; count of bases not matched to a gene: 4. In germline, CDR1 is MGHDK, CDR2 SYGVNS. The CDR3 sequence is 12 residues long. This chain's CDR3 is CASAQGADGYTF. The CDR3 coding sequence is TGTGCCAGCGCACAGGGGGCTGATGGCTACACCTTC.